This section outlines one T cell receptor (beta chain) sequence together with its context. Its antigen is not known. This CDR3 comprises 15 residues. V dropped 6 bases and J dropped 5 bases, with 19 bases sitting between them. Germline-derived CDR1 and CDR2 are KGHSH and LQKENI. Researchers ran the PCR with 60 Vbeta and 13 Jbeta primers. Assay used: immunoSEQ multiplex PCR; TCRdb lists only in-frame clones, some missing. The sample carries approximately 100,000 clones, 70% to 85% recorded once. This sample was taken from a study of cytomegalovirus exposure and HLA in healthy donors. Study outcomes and limitations: Researchers counted around 180 TCR beta chains as cytomegalovirus-associated.

The V gene is TRBV18, the J gene TRBJ1-2; weak D call: TRBD1 (5 bases). Sequenced sample: PBMCs. This clonotype was sampled from a woman aged 40 to 50 in good health and CMV-seronegative. The CDR3 DNA reads as TGTGCCAGCTCCCCAGAATCAGGGTTTCTTTATGGCTACACCTTC. Encoded protein: CASSPESGFLYGYTF.